A selection of T cell receptor beta chains follows, all from one sample in a study of shared clonotypes between healthy human individuals. The repertoire was sequenced with immunoSEQ multiplex PCR; TCRdb's copy has only in-frame clones and lacks some. The sample holds under 2.5 million clones; around 93% are singletons and the top ten take around 0.4%. The sequenced sample consisted of naive CD4+ T cells from PBMCs. Receptor source: a man aged 18 to 35 in good health. Some clones in this sample may be carry-over from other donors' samples. CDR3s include the opening cysteine and the closing phenylalanine or tryptophan. Fields, in order: V gene, D gene, J gene, clone size, CDR3 DNA, CDR3 protein. D genes are given only for firm matches. A row's size may be missing; if present it is once, few, many or a size class.

v_call: TRBV28
d_call: .
j_call: TRBJ1-2
clone_size: .
cdr3_nt: TGTGCCAGCAGCATTGGGAGCCAGAACCTTTATGGCTACACCTTC
cdr3_aa: CASSIGSQNLYGYTF

v_call: TRBV27
d_call: .
j_call: TRBJ1-5
clone_size: .
cdr3_nt: TGTGCCAGCAGTTTCTTAGGGCAGCCCCAGCATTTT
cdr3_aa: CASSFLGQPQHF

v_call: TRBV19
d_call: TRBD2
j_call: TRBJ2-1
clone_size: .
cdr3_nt: TGTGCCAGTAGTATAGGGCTAGCGGGAGCTAACAATGAGCAGTTCTTC
cdr3_aa: CASSIGLAGANNEQFF

v_call: TRBV19
d_call: TRBD2
j_call: TRBJ2-3
clone_size: .
cdr3_nt: TGTGCCAGTAGTCCCCCCGCGGGAGGAATAGATACGCAGTATTTT
cdr3_aa: CASSPPAGGIDTQYF

v_call: TRBV4-2
d_call: .
j_call: TRBJ2-7
clone_size: .
cdr3_nt: TGTGCCAGCAGCCCCGGGACGGGTGAGCAGTACTTC
cdr3_aa: CASSPGTGEQYF

v_call: TRBV7-3
d_call: .
j_call: TRBJ1-5
clone_size: .
cdr3_nt: TGTGCCAGCAGCTTAACGGGCAATCAGCCCCAGCATTTT
cdr3_aa: CASSLTGNQPQHF

v_call: TRBV2
d_call: .
j_call: TRBJ1-5
clone_size: few
cdr3_nt: TGTGCCAGCAGTGTCGAAGAAGCAGCAGGGCCCCAGCATTTT
cdr3_aa: CASSVEEAAGPQHF

v_call: TRBV6-1
d_call: TRBD1
j_call: TRBJ2-7
clone_size: few
cdr3_nt: TGTGCCAGCATCTTCGACAGGGGTAACTACGAGCAGTACTTC
cdr3_aa: CASIFDRGNYEQYF

v_call: TRBV29-1
d_call: .
j_call: TRBJ1-1
clone_size: .
cdr3_nt: TGCAGCGTTTTACTAGGGGGTCGAACTGAAGCTTTCTTT
cdr3_aa: CSVLLGGRTEAFF

v_call: TRBV28
d_call: TRBD1
j_call: TRBJ2-5
clone_size: .
cdr3_nt: TGTGCCAGCAGTTACGGGACAGTAGCCGGAGAGACCCAGTACTTC
cdr3_aa: CASSYGTVAGETQYF

v_call: TRBV5-6
d_call: .
j_call: TRBJ2-2
clone_size: .
cdr3_nt: TGTGCCAGCAGCCCGATTGGAGCTTGGGCTGGAGGGGAGCTGTTTTTT
cdr3_aa: CASSPIGAWAGGELFF

v_call: TRBV19
d_call: TRBD1
j_call: TRBJ2-1
clone_size: .
cdr3_nt: TGTGCCAGTAGTATTGGGACAGCAGGGTACAATGAGCAGTTCTTC
cdr3_aa: CASSIGTAGYNEQFF

v_call: TRBV2
d_call: .
j_call: TRBJ1-6
clone_size: .
cdr3_nt: TGTGCCAGCAGTGGACATTCGCGGGATTCACCCCTCCACTTT
cdr3_aa: CASSGHSRDSPLHF

v_call: TRBV27
d_call: .
j_call: TRBJ2-6
clone_size: once
cdr3_nt: .
cdr3_aa: CASSSSGKGANVLTF

v_call: TRBV28
d_call: .
j_call: TRBJ2-1
clone_size: .
cdr3_nt: TGTGCCAGCAGTTCGAGAGGGGTCTCCTACAATGAGCAGTTCTTC
cdr3_aa: CASSSRGVSYNEQFF

v_call: TRBV18
d_call: TRBD2
j_call: TRBJ2-3
clone_size: .
cdr3_nt: TGTGCCAGCTCCCCCCGGGGGGCAGATACGCAGTATTTT
cdr3_aa: CASSPRGADTQYF

v_call: TRBV6-5
d_call: .
j_call: TRBJ1-4
clone_size: .
cdr3_nt: TGTGCCAGCAGGGCCCCGGGGGTGAGCGAAAAACTGTTTTTT
cdr3_aa: CASRAPGVSEKLFF

v_call: TRBV5-1
d_call: TRBD2
j_call: TRBJ2-7
clone_size: .
cdr3_nt: TGCGCCAGCAGCGCCACCACGGGAGGGGAGCAGTACTTC
cdr3_aa: CASSATTGGEQYF

v_call: TRBV19
d_call: TRBD2
j_call: TRBJ2-1
clone_size: .
cdr3_nt: TGTGCCAGTAGTATTGGGGCTAGCGGGAGATGGGTCAATGTTGAGCAGTTCTTC
cdr3_aa: CASSIGASGRWVNVEQFF

v_call: TRBV2
d_call: .
j_call: TRBJ2-5
clone_size: once
cdr3_nt: TGTGCCAGCAACCAGCAGTGGTACCAAGAGACCCAGTACTTC
cdr3_aa: CASNQQWYQETQYF

v_call: TRBV9
d_call: .
j_call: TRBJ2-1
clone_size: .
cdr3_nt: TGTGCCAGCAGCGCTTACGCAAACTCCTACAATGAGCAGTTCTTC
cdr3_aa: CASSAYANSYNEQFF

v_call: TRBV5-6
d_call: .
j_call: TRBJ2-7
clone_size: .
cdr3_nt: TGTGCCAGCAGCTTGGCCGGCCAGTCCTACGAGCAGTACTTC
cdr3_aa: CASSLAGQSYEQYF

v_call: TRBV5-1
d_call: .
j_call: TRBJ2-7
clone_size: .
cdr3_nt: TGCGCCAGCAGCCAGGAAGGACCGACCTACGAGCAGTACTTC
cdr3_aa: CASSQEGPTYEQYF

v_call: TRBV6-4
d_call: .
j_call: TRBJ2-3
clone_size: .
cdr3_nt: TGTGCCAGCAGTGACTCCCGGACCACAGATACGCAGTATTTT
cdr3_aa: CASSDSRTTDTQYF

v_call: TRBV11-2
d_call: .
j_call: TRBJ1-1
clone_size: .
cdr3_nt: TGTGCCAGCAGCTTAGATCTAGAGCTCGCTGAAGCTTTCTTT
cdr3_aa: CASSLDLELAEAFF

v_call: TRBV7-9
d_call: .
j_call: TRBJ2-1
clone_size: .
cdr3_nt: TGTGCCAGCAGCTTTAATGAGCAGTTCTTC
cdr3_aa: CASSFNEQFF

v_call: TRBV9
d_call: TRBD1
j_call: TRBJ2-2
clone_size: .
cdr3_nt: TGTGCCAGCAGCACCAGAGGGGACAGAAACACCGGGGAGCTGTTTTTT
cdr3_aa: CASSTRGDRNTGELFF

v_call: TRBV7-9
d_call: .
j_call: TRBJ1-4
clone_size: once
cdr3_nt: TGTGCCAGCAGCCGCACAGGGTCTGGTGAAAAACTGTTTTTT
cdr3_aa: CASSRTGSGEKLFF

v_call: TRBV7-2
d_call: .
j_call: TRBJ1-4
clone_size: .
cdr3_nt: TGTGCCAGCAGCTCGAAAACACCAGGGATACGGAAACTGTTTTTT
cdr3_aa: CASSSKTPGIRKLFF

v_call: TRBV28
d_call: .
j_call: TRBJ1-2
clone_size: .
cdr3_nt: TGTGCCAGCAGTCAAACCCCCAACTATGGCTACACCTTC
cdr3_aa: CASSQTPNYGYTF

v_call: TRBV5-1
d_call: TRBD2
j_call: TRBJ2-3
clone_size: .
cdr3_nt: TGCGCCAGCAGGACTAGCGGGGACCACACAGATACGCAGTATTTT
cdr3_aa: CASRTSGDHTDTQYF

v_call: TRBV19
d_call: .
j_call: TRBJ2-3
clone_size: .
cdr3_nt: TGTGCCAGTAGTCCCTTTGGCAGGGATGCCACAGATACGCAGTATTTT
cdr3_aa: CASSPFGRDATDTQYF

v_call: TRBV6-6
d_call: .
j_call: TRBJ1-1
clone_size: once
cdr3_nt: TGTGCCAGCAGTTTCGGGAGTCCCATTGAAGCTTTCTTT
cdr3_aa: CASSFGSPIEAFF

v_call: TRBV5-4
d_call: .
j_call: TRBJ2-3
clone_size: once
cdr3_nt: TGTGCCAGCAGCTCACCGGGGCACTTTTCGGCAGATACGCAGTATTTT
cdr3_aa: CASSSPGHFSADTQYF

v_call: TRBV5-1
d_call: .
j_call: TRBJ2-5
clone_size: .
cdr3_nt: TGCGCCAGCAGCTTGGTACAGGAAGAGACCCAGTACTTC
cdr3_aa: CASSLVQEETQYF

v_call: TRBV20-1
d_call: .
j_call: TRBJ2-1
clone_size: .
cdr3_nt: TGCAGTGCTCTTGGGAGTGAGCAGTTCTTC
cdr3_aa: CSALGSEQFF

v_call: TRBV7-9
d_call: .
j_call: TRBJ2-3
clone_size: .
cdr3_nt: TGTGCCCCTCAAAGGGCGGAAGATACGCAGTATTTT
cdr3_aa: CAPQRAEDTQYF

v_call: TRBV27
d_call: TRBD1
j_call: TRBJ1-2
clone_size: .
cdr3_nt: TGTGCCAGCAGTCGACAGGGACCATATGGCTACACCTTC
cdr3_aa: CASSRQGPYGYTF

v_call: TRBV5-4
d_call: TRBD2
j_call: TRBJ2-1
clone_size: .
cdr3_nt: TGTGCCAGCAGCCCCGGGGTAGCGGGAGGCCACAGGCAGTTCTTC
cdr3_aa: CASSPGVAGGHRQFF

v_call: TRBV5-1
d_call: .
j_call: TRBJ2-7
clone_size: .
cdr3_nt: TGCGCCAGCAGCTTTTCCCCCGACAGACTACCCTACGAGCAGTACTTC
cdr3_aa: CASSFSPDRLPYEQYF

v_call: TRBV30
d_call: .
j_call: TRBJ1-5
clone_size: .
cdr3_nt: TGTGCCTGGAGTGTAATGGTGGGGACGAATCAGCCCCAGCATTTT
cdr3_aa: CAWSVMVGTNQPQHF

v_call: TRBV30
d_call: TRBD2
j_call: TRBJ2-1
clone_size: .
cdr3_nt: TGTGCCTTGCAGCGGGATTACTACAATGAGCAGTTCTTC
cdr3_aa: CALQRDYYNEQFF

v_call: TRBV9
d_call: .
j_call: TRBJ1-3
clone_size: .
cdr3_nt: TGTGCCAGCAGCGTAAGCCTACGCTCTGGAAACACCATATATTTT
cdr3_aa: CASSVSLRSGNTIYF

v_call: TRBV28
d_call: .
j_call: TRBJ2-7
clone_size: .
cdr3_nt: TGTGCCAGCAGTCTTAAGGCCTACGAGCAGTACTTC
cdr3_aa: CASSLKAYEQYF

v_call: TRBV27
d_call: .
j_call: TRBJ2-6
clone_size: .
cdr3_nt: TGTGCCACCAGGGTGACTGGGGCCAACGTCCTGACTTTC
cdr3_aa: CATRVTGANVLTF

v_call: TRBV6-5
d_call: .
j_call: TRBJ1-5
clone_size: .
cdr3_nt: TGTGCCAGCACTCCTGGGAAGGGAAGAGGGCAGCCCCAGCATTTT
cdr3_aa: CASTPGKGRGQPQHF

v_call: TRBV29-1
d_call: TRBD1
j_call: TRBJ1-1
clone_size: .
cdr3_nt: TGCAGCGTCGCAACTAAAATAACCGGGACAGGAGTGAACACTGAAGCTTTCTTT
cdr3_aa: CSVATKITGTGVNTEAFF

v_call: TRBV6-5
d_call: .
j_call: TRBJ1-5
clone_size: once
cdr3_nt: TGTGCCAGCAGTTACTCGAACGAAGGTCAGCCCCAGCATTTT
cdr3_aa: CASSYSNEGQPQHF

v_call: TRBV27
d_call: TRBD1
j_call: TRBJ1-1
clone_size: .
cdr3_nt: TGTGCCAGCAGCCCTCGGACAGGGGGCCGGGAAGCTTTCTTT
cdr3_aa: CASSPRTGGREAFF

v_call: TRBV2
d_call: .
j_call: TRBJ2-1
clone_size: .
cdr3_nt: TGTGCCAGCAGGGACAAAAATTACGGGTCCCAGGGGGGCAATGAGCAGTTCTTC
cdr3_aa: CASRDKNYGSQGGNEQFF

v_call: TRBV5-1
d_call: .
j_call: TRBJ1-6
clone_size: .
cdr3_nt: TGCGCCAGCAGCTTGGAAACCCATAATTCACCCCTCCACTTT
cdr3_aa: CASSLETHNSPLHF

v_call: TRBV30
d_call: .
j_call: TRBJ2-7
clone_size: .
cdr3_nt: TGTGCCTGGAGCGCCTCCGGGACGGCAATGTACGAGCAGTACTTC
cdr3_aa: CAWSASGTAMYEQYF

v_call: TRBV9
d_call: .
j_call: TRBJ2-3
clone_size: .
cdr3_nt: TGTGCCAGCAGCGTAGGTCCTGGGGGCACAGATACGCAGTATTTT
cdr3_aa: CASSVGPGGTDTQYF

v_call: TRBV18
d_call: .
j_call: TRBJ2-3
clone_size: .
cdr3_nt: TGTGCCAGCTCACCCCTTTCCGGCTCGCCAGATACGCAGTATTTT
cdr3_aa: CASSPLSGSPDTQYF